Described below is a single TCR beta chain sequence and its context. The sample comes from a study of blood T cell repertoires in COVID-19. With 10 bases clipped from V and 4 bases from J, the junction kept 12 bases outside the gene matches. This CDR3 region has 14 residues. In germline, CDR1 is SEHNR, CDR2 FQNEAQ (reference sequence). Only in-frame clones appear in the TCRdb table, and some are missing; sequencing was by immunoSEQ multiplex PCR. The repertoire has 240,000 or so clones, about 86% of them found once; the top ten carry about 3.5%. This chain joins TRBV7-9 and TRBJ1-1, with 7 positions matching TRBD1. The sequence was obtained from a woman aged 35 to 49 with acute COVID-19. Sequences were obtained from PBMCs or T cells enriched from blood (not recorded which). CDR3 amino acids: CATLPDRVITEAFF. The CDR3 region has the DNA TGTGCCACCTTACCCGACAGGGTGATCACTGAAGCTTTCTTT.